This T cell receptor beta chain was documented in a study of Ad26.COV2.S vaccination and SARS-CoV-2 variants. As for the study in general: Intramuscular Ad26.COV2.S at 5x10^10 or 1x10^11 viral particles.

Treatment noted: roughly 18 received Ad26.COV2.S at low or high dose, single or two shots; a few received placebo; per-sample allocation not given. All samples were drawn on day 63, counting from the first vaccine or placebo injection. An Ad26 vector carrying the Wuhan-strain SARS-CoV-2 spike served as the vaccine. This CDR3 has 16 amino acids. V was clipped by 5 bases and J by 4 bases; unmatched bases: 13. Germline V gene lookup returns CDR1 SEHNR and CDR2 FQNEAQ (reference sequence). The repertoire was sequenced with immunoSEQ multiplex PCR; TCRdb's copy has only in-frame clones and lacks some. The data show 350,000 to 450,000 clones, about 92% seen once. Turning to this clone: Its antigen is not known.

General study results and limits: Quantification of TCR breadth and depth may have yielded underestimates of total T cell responses. Vaccinees showed greater spike-specific TCR breadth than placebo recipients.

The sample in question was peripheral blood, obtained in a trial of Ad26.COV2.S vaccine versus placebo. This clonotype was obtained from a person aged 18 to 65 who received the Ad26.COV2.S COVID-19 vaccine or a placebo. The chain employs TRBV7-9 and TRBJ1-2, with TRBD1 identical over 7 bases. The DNA for the CDR3 is TGTGCCAGCAGCCCGTCCCATGGACAGGCCTCCTATGGCTACACCTTC. Protein sequence: CASSPSHGQASYGYTF.